Each of the 10 T cell receptor beta chains below was sequenced from the same sample in a study of metastatic and nonmetastatic thyroid tumors. TCRdb redid the clone calls on the PCR reads using MiXCR. The table has 5,000 to 8,000 clones, approximately 31% seen once. Every patient was untreated before thyroid surgery. The sequenced sample consisted of adjacent normal tissue. These receptors all come from a female donor with papillary thyroid cancer or a benign thyroid nodule (not recorded which). Some clones in this sample may be carry-over from other donors' samples.

The chain couples TRBV6-1 to TRBJ2-7; 8 bases line up with TRBD2. The CDR3 extends over 15 amino acids. The germline CDR1 and CDR2 sequences are MNHNS and SASEGT. The V segment lost 5 bases and the J segment 4 bases; nucleotides outside the gene matches: 10. The CDR3 DNA follows: TGTGCCAGCAGTCCTCAAACCAGCGGGAGTTACGAGCAGTACTTC. Amino acids: CASSPQTSGSYEQYF.

This clone was counted between two and nine times. This chain uses TRBV6-1 with TRBJ2-2, with D uncertain. Germline CDR1 reads MNHNS; CDR2 reads SASEGT. V lost 5 bases to trimming and J lost 0 bases, with 4 bases between them. CDR3 length: 13 residues. This CDR3 is CASSKTNTGELFF. CDR3 bases: TGTGCCAGCAGTAAAACGAACACCGGGGAGCTGTTTTTT.

This chain connects TRBV19 to TRBJ1-2; 8 bases line up with TRBD1. CDR3 length: 15 residues. V lost 6 bases, J lost 2 bases, and 8 bases stayed unmatched. Germline V gene sequence: CDR1 LNHDA, CDR2 SQIVND (reference sequence). The CDR3 loop reads CASRDRDTRNYGYTF. DNA of the CDR3: TGTGCCAGTAGGGACAGGGATACGCGGAACTATGGCTACACCTTC.

The chain is built from TRBV28 and TRBJ2-1; 7 nucleotides match TRBD2. This CDR3 spans 16 amino acids. V shed 2 bases, J shed 0 bases, and the junction held 4 bases outside the gene matches. Germline CDR1 MDHEN, CDR2 SYDVKM. The CDR3 bases are TGTGCCAGCAGTTTAGTCGGCGGGAGCTCCTACAATGAGCAGTTCTTC. Its protein product is CASSLVGGSSYNEQFF. The full variable domain, rest sourced from reference TRBV28 and TRBJ2-1, is DVKVTQSSRYLVKRTGEKVFLECVQDMDHENMFWYRQDPGLGLRLIYFSYDVKMKEKGDIPEGYSVSREKKERFSLILESASTNQTSMYLCASSLVGGSSYNEQFFGPGTRLTVL.

This chain uses TRBV27 with TRBJ2-7; D is possibly TRBD1 (6 bases). The CDR3 has 15 residues. Germline CDR1 reads MNHEY; CDR2 reads SMNVEV (reference sequence). The V and J ends lost 3 bases and 3 bases respectively, with 15 bases between them. CDR3 sequence: CASSFKLGQNYEQYF. In DNA form, the CDR3 reads TGTGCCAGCAGTTTTAAACTCGGACAGAACTACGAGCAGTACTTC.

A few counts support this clone. V gene TRBV7-8 combines with J gene TRBJ1-1, with 7 bases fitting TRBD1. The length of the CDR3 is 13 residues. J was trimmed by 11 bases and V by 10 bases; bases with no gene match: 16. Looked up from germline, CDR1 is SGHVS and CDR2 is FQNEAQ. The CDR3 region has the DNA TGTGCCACCAACGGACAGGCGGATCTTGAGGCTTTCTTT. It yields the protein CATNGQADLEAFF.

In its sample, this clone was seen a few times. As DNA, the CDR3 is TGTGCCACGGGGAGGGACAGGAGCTCCTACGAGCAGTACGTC. Amino acid sequence: CATGRDRSSYEQYV. V usage is TRBV6-4 and J usage is TRBJ2-7, with a weak D call TRBD1 (8 bases). The germline gives CDR1 MRHNA, CDR2 SNTAGT. The CDR3 consists of 14 residues. V was shortened by 10 bases and J by 0 bases, with 16 bases between the two germline ends.

The V call is TRBV7-3, the J call TRBJ1-1, with a possible D match to TRBD1 (5 bases). Germline assignment: CDR1 SGHTA and CDR2 FQGTGA. Trimming stripped 4 bases from V and 7 bases from J, with 13 bases between. This CDR3 comprises 13 residues. This CDR3 is CASSSTGTDEAFF. DNA for the CDR3: TGTGCCAGCAGCTCTACAGGAACGGATGAAGCTTTCTTT. Together with reference TRBV7-3 and TRBJ1-1, the CDR3 gives the full variable domain: GAGVSQTPSNKVTEKGKYVELRCDPISGHTALYWYRQSLGQGPEFLIYFQGTGAADDSGLPNDRFFAVRPEGSVSTLKIQRTERGDSAVYLCASSSTGTDEAFFGQGTRLTVV.

This clone was observed a few times. The chain recombines TRBV24-1 with TRBJ2-7; TRBD1 matches at 8 bases. This CDR3 comprises 13 residues. V was clipped by 2 bases and J by 5 bases; unmatched bases: 1. CDR1 and CDR2 (germline): KGHDR, SFDVKD. The CDR3 region is CATSDWDRNEQYF. Written as DNA, the CDR3 is TGTGCCACCAGTGATTGGGACAGGAACGAGCAGTACTTC.

At least ten counts were recorded for this clone. This chain links TRBV2 with TRBJ2-1, with 7 positions matching TRBD2. Germline CDR1 is SNHLY and CDR2 is FYNNEI. The CDR3 spans 13 residues. V gave up 9 bases and J gave up 3 bases; unmatched junction bases: 5. CDR3 nucleotide sequence: TGTGCCAGGCGGGAGAGGGGCTACAATGAGCAGTTCTTC. It is translated as CARRERGYNEQFF.